Detailed here is one TCR beta chain. As yet, its antigen is unknown. The sample belongs to a study of lymphopenia after photon versus proton radiotherapy. Whole-study findings and limits: Proton therapy kept repertoires fairly stable, unlike photons, which gained effector/memory cells. After lymphocyte nadir, photon-treated repertoires showed oligoclonal expansion, especially CD8+ Temra. Authors raise, but do not show, better survival with proton therapy.

Looked up from germline, CDR1 is SGHAT and CDR2 is FQNNGV. V lost 1 base to trimming and J lost 1 base, with 11 bases between them. The CDR3 runs 15 residues. Clones were sequenced by immunoSEQ multiplex PCR, and TCRdb holds only the in-frame ones, with some missing. This table has fewer than 25,000 clones, approximately 90% appearing once. The J gene is TRBJ2-7, the V gene TRBV11-2, with D possibly being TRBD1 (5 bases). The receptor's source is a man older than 75 with esophageal cancer. This material consisted of peripheral blood, taken from a patient treated with proton-based radiotherapy. CDR3 protein: CASSLVKGFSYEQYF. The CDR3 coding sequence is TGTGCCAGCAGCTTAGTCAAGGGGTTTTCCTACGAGCAGTACTTC.